The T cell receptor (beta chain) under discussion was sequenced for a study of blood T cell repertoires in COVID-19. Trimming removed 2 bases from V and 1 base from J, with 8 bases in between. Germline CDR1 reads SNHLY; CDR2 reads FYNNEI. The CDR3 is 14 residues long. Profiled with immunoSEQ multiplex PCR; TCRdb holds only in-frame clones, not every one. The sample contains 150,000 to 200,000 clones, almost 80% of which appear only once. The genes are TRBV2 and TRBJ2-5; D call uncertain. Sequenced: peripheral blood. The source is a woman in her 70s with acute or convalescent COVID-19. The CDR3 sequence: CASSELGLQETQYF. The CDR3 nucleotides are TGTGCCAGCAGTGAATTGGGCCTCCAAGAGACCCAGTACTTC.